What follows describes a single T cell receptor beta chain. Its specificity is unknown. There are 15 residues in the CDR3. CDR1 and CDR2 (germline): SQVTM, ANQGSEA. With V trimmed by 3 bases and J by 2 bases, 5 bases remained unmatched. The sample originates from a study of cytomegalovirus exposure and HLA in healthy donors. Study background: The study placed 70% to 85% of its 398 genotyped donors in the Caucasian-associated ancestry cluster. Study observations and caveats: Under in vitro conditions, three CMV-associated chains were confirmed as specific for CMV antigens. It was reported that the classifier diagnosed cytomegalovirus status with high specificity and sensitivity in both the original and validation cohorts. Cytomegalovirus association was listed for 150 to 200 TCR beta chains.

The PCR employed 60 Vbeta primers together with 13 Jbeta primers. Sequencing was performed with immunoSEQ multiplex PCR; in TCRdb, only in-frame clones are kept and a portion is missing. Of some 200,000 clones in the sample, 75% to 90% are singletons; the top ten hold around 1%. The sequenced material came from PBMCs. The source of this sequence is a woman between 18 and 29 years old in good health and CMV-seronegative. The chain is built from TRBV29-1 and TRBJ1-5; 9 nucleotides agree with TRBD1. The CDR3 spells CSVDTGGGGNQPQHF. The DNA for the CDR3 is TGCAGCGTTGATACAGGGGGCGGTGGCAATCAGCCCCAGCATTTT.